These 10 T cell receptor beta chains share one sample of origin, sequenced in a study of cytomegalovirus exposure and HLA in healthy donors. Primers included in the PCR were 60 Vbeta and 13 Jbeta primers. Sequencing was performed with immunoSEQ multiplex PCR; in TCRdb, only in-frame clones are kept and a portion is missing. The sample has around 240,000 clones; more than 75% are singletons. The material sequenced was PBMCs. The receptors here all came from a woman aged 40-49 years in good health and CMV-seropositive.

V and J are TRBV4-2 and TRBJ1-1; TRBD1 matches at 8 bases. Germline CDR1 is LGHNA and CDR2 is YNFKEQ. The V gene end was trimmed by 1 base and the J gene end by 4 bases; junction bases not matched to a gene: 8. The CDR3 contains 16 residues. The DNA of the CDR3 is TGTGCCAGCAGCCAAGTCCCCAGGGGGCGAAGCACTGAAGCTTTCTTT. Residues: CASSQVPRGRSTEAFF.

The rearrangement uses TRBV18 and TRBJ1-5; unclear D gene. CDR3 length: 14 residues. Trimming took off 4 bases at V and 7 bases at J, with 14 bases between the two ends. Germline V gene data show CDR1 as KGHSH and CDR2 as LQKENI. The CDR3 loop is CASSLLEGKQPQHF. The CDR3 coding sequence is TGTGCCAGCTCACTGCTGGAGGGAAAGCAGCCCCAGCATTTT.

This clone has more than one count but fewer than ten. The chain recombines TRBV6-1 with TRBJ2-7; D is uncertain. The CDR3 length is 13 residues. V was trimmed by 6 bases and J by 3 bases, leaving 12 bases between them. Germline V gene sequence: CDR1 MNHNS, CDR2 SASEGT. The CDR3 coding sequence is TGTGCCAGCAGCCTCAGGTCCCGCTACGAGCAGTACTTC. Amino acids: CASSLRSRYEQYF.

The gene calls are TRBV10-3 and TRBJ1-1; D possibly corresponds to TRBD1 (6 bases). Per the germline V gene, CDR1 is ENHRY and CDR2 is SYGVKD. V lost 10 bases and J 1 base, leaving 19 bases between the germline ends. CDR3 length: 15 residues. The chain's CDR3 is CATIPSTGSNTEAFF. DNA for the CDR3: TGTGCCACCATCCCATCGACAGGTTCGAACACTGAAGCTTTCTTT.

This clone was seen a handful of times. The rearrangement joins TRBV6-5 to TRBJ1-4; D unclear. V was shortened by 2 bases and J by 8 bases, with 9 bases between the two germline ends. The CDR3 consists of 13 residues. Per the germline V gene, CDR1 is MNHEY and CDR2 is SVGAGI. The CDR3: CASSYSGGEKLFF. The CDR3 nucleotides are TGTGCCAGCAGTTACAGCGGAGGGGAAAAACTGTTTTTT.

The genes are TRBV30 and TRBJ2-5; 10 nucleotides agree with TRBD2. This CDR3 comprises 14 residues. V shed 2 bases and J 5 bases; nucleotides not matched to a gene: 5. Germline V gene sequence: CDR1 GTSNPN, CDR2 SVGIG (reference sequence). CDR3 nucleotide sequence: TGTGCCTGGAGTACTAGCGGGATTGGGGAGACCCAGTACTTC. Protein product: CAWSTSGIGETQYF.

The chain couples TRBV4-3 to TRBJ1-1, with 9 bases fitting TRBD1. CDR1 LGHNA and CDR2 YSLEER come from the germline V gene. CDR3 length: 17 residues. V lost 0 bases, J lost 6 bases, and 11 bases stayed unmatched. CDR3 in amino acids: CASSQDLPGQGRAEAFF. The CDR3 DNA reads TGCGCCAGCAGCCAAGATCTCCCGGGACAGGGACGGGCTGAAGCTTTCTTT.

This clone showed up just a few times. The V call is TRBV21-1, the J call TRBJ1-2; the tabulated D call, TRBD1, remains unverified against the DNA. TRBV21-1 is assigned pseudogene status. This CDR3 comprises 17 residues. The CDR3 is CASSNSGQPETNYGYTF. CDR3 DNA sequence: TGTGCCAGCAGCAATTCTGGACAGCCCGAAACTAACTATGGCTACACCTTC.

This chain joins TRBV30 and TRBJ1-5; D remains ambiguous. The CDR3 totals 13 residues. Looked up from germline, CDR1 is GTSNPN and CDR2 is SVGIG (reference sequence). The ends were cut back, 5 bases at V and 3 bases at J, with 11 bases in the middle. CDR3 protein: CAWGLDLNQPQHF. The CDR3 DNA is TGTGCCTGGGGGCTTGACCTCAATCAGCCCCAGCATTTT.

This clone was seen only a few times. V gene TRBV7-2 combines with J gene TRBJ2-7; D is unresolved. Germline values: CDR1 SGHTA, CDR2 FQGNSA. The CDR3 runs to 14 residues. V lost 5 bases and J 1 base, leaving 12 bases between the germline ends. CDR3 sequence reads: CASSLRSLSYEQYF. CDR3 bases: TGTGCCAGCAGCCTTAGATCACTGTCCTACGAGCAGTACTTC.